A single sample is the source of the 3 T cell receptor beta chains below, sequenced in a study of cytomegalovirus exposure and HLA in healthy donors (TCRdb year 2017). The protocol used for the library was the immunoSEQ multiplex PCR assay. A mixture of 60 forward primers for TCR Vbeta segments and 13 reverse primers for TCR Jbeta segments was used in the multiplex PCR. Drawn from immuneACCESS, this table holds only the in-frame rearrangements with V and J called that TCRdb kept. Clones are partly lost; checked studies trace under half to an unresolved V gene and leave the rest unexplained. This sample holds roughly 150,000 clones; more than 70% were observed only once. The ten most abundant clones make up 3% to 4% of the sample. The material sequenced was PBMCs. Source of these receptors: a male donor in good health and CMV-seronegative.

V is TRBV7-9 and J is TRBJ2-7; 8 nucleotides agree with TRBD2. Germline-derived CDR1 and CDR2 are SEHNR and FQNEAQ (reference sequence). CDR3 length: 15 amino acids. V shed 5 bases and J 5 bases; nucleotides not matched to a gene: 11. The CDR3, as DNA: TGTGCCAGCAGCCCTAAGACTAGCGAAGGAAACGAGCAGTACTTC. As protein: CASSPKTSEGNEQYF.

CDR3 coding DNA: TGTGCCAGCAGCCCGGGGACAGGGCAAAGGAATGGCTACACCTTC. It translates to CASSPGTGQRNGYTF. The chain uses TRBV5-4 and TRBJ1-2; 9 bases match TRBD1. CDR3 length: 15 amino acids. CDR1 SGHNT and CDR2 YYREEE come from the germline V gene (reference sequence). Losses at the gene ends were 4 bases for V and 6 bases for J; bases not matched to a gene: 10.

J is TRBJ2-5 and V is TRBV28; the D is unclear. From germline, CDR1 is MDHEN and CDR2 SYDVKM. V gave up 8 bases and J gave up 4 bases, with 8 bases separating them. This CDR3 has 11 amino acids. The DNA of the CDR3 is TGTGCCAGCGGCCCGGGAGAGACCCAGTACTTC. It encodes CASGPGETQYF.